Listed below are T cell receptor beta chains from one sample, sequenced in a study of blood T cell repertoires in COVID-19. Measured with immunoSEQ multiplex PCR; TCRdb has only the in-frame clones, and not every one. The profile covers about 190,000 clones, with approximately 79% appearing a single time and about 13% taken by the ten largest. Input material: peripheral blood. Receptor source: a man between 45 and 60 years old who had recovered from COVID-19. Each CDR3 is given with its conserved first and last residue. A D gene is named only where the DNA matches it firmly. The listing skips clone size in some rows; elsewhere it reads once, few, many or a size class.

CDR3nt: TGTGCCAGCAGTTTTTTGGCCTCCAATGAGCAGTTCTTC
CDR3aa: CASSFLASNEQFF
d_gene: NA
j_gene: TRBJ2-1
v_gene: TRBV28
abundance: NA

CDR3nt: TGCGCCAGCAGTCAAGCAAAACCGGGACAGCTCACAGATACGCAGTATTTT
CDR3aa: CASSQAKPGQLTDTQYF
d_gene: TRBD1
j_gene: TRBJ2-3
v_gene: TRBV23-1
abundance: few

CDR3nt: TGCGCCAGCAGCTTGGTGGCGGGAGTGGGCGCAGATACGCAGTATTTT
CDR3aa: CASSLVAGVGADTQYF
d_gene: TRBD2
j_gene: TRBJ2-3
v_gene: TRBV5-1
abundance: NA

CDR3nt: TGCGCCAGCAGCCCTTGGACTAGCGGGAGAGGGGAGCAGTACTTC
CDR3aa: CASSPWTSGRGEQYF
d_gene: TRBD2
j_gene: TRBJ2-7
v_gene: TRBV4-3
abundance: few

CDR3nt: TGTGCCAGCAGCTTCGGGGGACGAGTAACTGAAGCTTTCTTT
CDR3aa: CASSFGGRVTEAFF
d_gene: NA
j_gene: TRBJ1-1
v_gene: TRBV5-4
abundance: NA

CDR3nt: TGTGCCAGCAGCTTACAGTACAGGGGGCCTACCACTGAAGCTTTCTTT
CDR3aa: CASSLQYRGPTTEAFF
d_gene: TRBD1
j_gene: TRBJ1-1
v_gene: TRBV7-8
abundance: NA

CDR3nt: TGTGCCATCAGTGGAGGAGAGACCCAGTACTTC
CDR3aa: CAISGGETQYF
d_gene: NA
j_gene: TRBJ2-5
v_gene: TRBV10-3
abundance: few

CDR3nt: TGCGCCAGCAGCCAAATAGCGGGAGCGTTTGATACGCAGTATTTT
CDR3aa: CASSQIAGAFDTQYF
d_gene: TRBD2
j_gene: TRBJ2-3
v_gene: TRBV4-3
abundance: NA

CDR3nt: TGTGCCAGCAGCTTACAGGGAGCTGGGGCCAACGTCCTGACTTTC
CDR3aa: CASSLQGAGANVLTF
d_gene: NA
j_gene: TRBJ2-6
v_gene: TRBV5-4
abundance: NA

CDR3nt: TGTGCCAGCAGTTTTTCCGGGACAGGGGGGTTCGGGCAGCCCCAGCATTTT
CDR3aa: CASSFSGTGGFGQPQHF
d_gene: TRBD1
j_gene: TRBJ1-5
v_gene: TRBV27
abundance: NA

CDR3nt: TGTGCCATCAGTGAGGTGGGAGAGGGTTACAATGAGCAGTTCTTC
CDR3aa: CAISEVGEGYNEQFF
d_gene: NA
j_gene: TRBJ2-1
v_gene: TRBV10-3
abundance: once

CDR3nt: TGTGCCAGCAGACCCGGGACAGGGGGCCTGGAGGAGCAGTACTTC
CDR3aa: CASRPGTGGLEEQYF
d_gene: TRBD1
j_gene: TRBJ2-7
v_gene: TRBV5-4
abundance: once

CDR3nt: TGTGCCAGCAGTGATTTCCCACTCAATGAGCAGTTCTTC
CDR3aa: CASSDFPLNEQFF
d_gene: NA
j_gene: TRBJ2-1
v_gene: TRBV2
abundance: NA

CDR3nt: TGTGCCAGCAGTTACTCACCGGAGCAGCCCCAGCATTTT
CDR3aa: CASSYSPEQPQHF
d_gene: NA
j_gene: TRBJ1-5
v_gene: TRBV6-5
abundance: NA

CDR3nt: TGCGCCAGCAGCTTGGGGACAGGATTCGGTGAAGCTTTCTTT
CDR3aa: CASSLGTGFGEAFF
d_gene: TRBD1
j_gene: TRBJ1-1
v_gene: TRBV5-1
abundance: NA

CDR3nt: TGTGCCATCAGTGAGACTAGCGGAGAGACCCAGTACTTC
CDR3aa: CAISETSGETQYF
d_gene: TRBD2
j_gene: TRBJ2-5
v_gene: TRBV10-3
abundance: NA

CDR3nt: TGTGCCAGCAGTTTAGGAGGGTGGGAAAAACTGTTTTTT
CDR3aa: CASSLGGWEKLFF
d_gene: NA
j_gene: TRBJ1-4
v_gene: TRBV28
abundance: NA

CDR3nt: TGTGCCTGTACACCATTTCGCGGACAGATCAGTTTCACTGAAGCTTTCTTT
CDR3aa: CACTPFRGQISFTEAFF
d_gene: NA
j_gene: TRBJ1-1
v_gene: TRBV30
abundance: NA

CDR3nt: TGTGCCAGTATTCAGGGTCAGCCCCAGCATTTT
CDR3aa: CASIQGQPQHF
d_gene: NA
j_gene: TRBJ1-5
v_gene: TRBV27
abundance: NA

CDR3nt: TGCGCCAGCAGCCAAGATGCGTCCCATTCGAACACCGGGGAGCTGTTTTTT
CDR3aa: CASSQDASHSNTGELFF
d_gene: NA
j_gene: TRBJ2-2
v_gene: TRBV4-1
abundance: NA

CDR3nt: TGCGCCAGCAGCTCGTCTACAGGGACAGCGAGGATTTACGAGCAGTACTTC
CDR3aa: CASSSSTGTARIYEQYF
d_gene: TRBD1
j_gene: TRBJ2-7
v_gene: TRBV5-1
abundance: NA

CDR3nt: TGTGCCAGTACGCCGCAGGGTCTGTTGAACACTGAAGCTTTCTTT
CDR3aa: CASTPQGLLNTEAFF
d_gene: NA
j_gene: TRBJ1-1
v_gene: TRBV19
abundance: NA

CDR3nt: TGTGCCAGCAGCTTACAGATCTCTGGAAACACCATATATTTT
CDR3aa: CASSLQISGNTIYF
d_gene: NA
j_gene: TRBJ1-3
v_gene: TRBV7-2
abundance: NA

CDR3nt: TGTGCCAGCAGACGGGACAAGGGCCTGTACAATGAGCAGTTCTTC
CDR3aa: CASRRDKGLYNEQFF
d_gene: NA
j_gene: TRBJ2-1
v_gene: TRBV5-8
abundance: few

CDR3nt: TGTGCCACCAGCAGAGATCGGGGTCTAGGAAAAGAGACCCAGTACTTC
CDR3aa: CATSRDRGLGKETQYF
d_gene: NA
j_gene: TRBJ2-5
v_gene: TRBV15
abundance: NA

CDR3nt: TGTGCCAGCAGTAGGGACAGAGCTAACTATGGCTACACCTTC
CDR3aa: CASSRDRANYGYTF
d_gene: TRBD1
j_gene: TRBJ1-2
v_gene: TRBV27
abundance: NA

CDR3nt: TGTGCCAGCAGCCAATCCGGTACCTACAATGAGCAGTTCTTC
CDR3aa: CASSQSGTYNEQFF
d_gene: NA
j_gene: TRBJ2-1
v_gene: TRBV16
abundance: NA

CDR3nt: TGTGCCAGCAGCGTAGACCTAGCGGAGGTAAATGAGCAGTTCTTC
CDR3aa: CASSVDLAEVNEQFF
d_gene: TRBD2
j_gene: TRBJ2-1
v_gene: TRBV9
abundance: NA